A selection of T cell receptor beta chains follows, all from one sample in a study of T cells expressing NK-cell markers. No DNA is given; TCRdb re-called the 5' RACE reads and lists each CDR3 protein once. Recorded for this sample: about half a million distinct CDR3 sequences. Material: blood T cells: a sorted CD56 or NKG2C T cell subset, CD4+ or CD8+ T cells, or bulk PBMC T cells (not recorded which). These receptors were collected from a woman aged 45-59 years in good health. CDR3s include the opening cysteine and the closing phenylalanine or tryptophan.

V,J,CDR3
TRBV5-1,TRBJ1-1,CASSPAGVGAFF
TRBV12-3/TRBV12-4,TRBJ1-4,CASSLGTGHEKLFF
TRBV10-2,TRBJ1-5,CASSDSLQVNQPQHF
TRBV29-1,TRBJ2-1,CSSSHASSYNEQFF
TRBV20-1,TRBJ2-3,CSADLRGTSGKGGTDTQYF
TRBV24-1,TRBJ2-3,CATSERADTQYF
TRBV2,TRBJ1-5,CASSGDRGLQPQHF
TRBV30,TRBJ2-2,CAWTGGAGELFF
TRBV5-1,TRBJ2-5,CASSTGSGQETQYF
TRBV25-1,TRBJ2-3,CASSVGGFLTNTQYF
TRBV12-3/TRBV12-4,TRBJ2-7,CASRDRDHEQYF
TRBV15,TRBJ2-3,CATSRGLVGRSTDTQYF
TRBV2,TRBJ2-3,CASKLVLSAQYF
TRBV24-1,TRBJ2-4,CATSDLMTVLAKNIQYF
TRBV27,TRBJ2-7,CASSLLGLDYEQYF
TRBV2,TRBJ2-6,CASSVETPGANVLTF
TRBV3-1,TRBJ2-1,CASSQAASGGNEQFF
TRBV10-3,TRBJ2-5,CAIALGVGETQYF
TRBV30,TRBJ2-5,CAWGVEWEETQYF
TRBV11-2,TRBJ2-5,CASSTPQGATETQYF
TRBV7-9,TRBJ2-4,CASSLVPIAKNIQYF
TRBV20-1,TRBJ2-1,CSARGQGAKNEQFF
TRBV7-9,TRBJ1-3,CASSFDLPPRGNTIYF
TRBV29-1,TRBJ2-7,CSYQGAYEQYF
TRBV7-6,TRBJ2-4,CASSFGGLTKNIQYF
TRBV10-1,TRBJ2-1,CASSELTSGEQFF
TRBV20-1,TRBJ2-1,CSASGADYNEQFF
TRBV4-1,TRBJ2-4,CASSQLPGPGRYF
TRBV12-3/TRBV12-4,TRBJ1-3,CAAQKDNRDSGNTIYF
TRBV5-1,TRBJ2-1,CASSRAGGPRGEQFF
TRBV15,TRBJ2-1,CATGTAYNEQFF
TRBV3-1,TRBJ2-2,CASRRSGTGGTGELFF
TRBV7-2,TRBJ2-2,CASSLSGGAGIGELFF
TRBV28,TRBJ1-6,CASSFGREGSPLHF
TRBV11-2,TRBJ2-2,CASSLGAWGTGELFF
TRBV5-5,TRBJ1-4,CASSWGPNEKLFF
TRBV12-3/TRBV12-4,TRBJ2-1,CASSPGLASSIEQFF
TRBV4-1,TRBJ2-2,CASSQDYSGTSTGELFF
TRBV3-1,TRBJ2-7,CASSLTSGRFGREQYF
TRBV12-3/TRBV12-4,TRBJ2-2,CASLLMGGPTGELFF
TRBV21-1,TRBJ2-2,CARRQGHTGELFF
TRBV5-1,TRBJ2-3,CASSLTGAGGLHTQYF
TRBV4-1,TRBJ2-6,CASSKKGDQSSGANVLTF
TRBV6-6,TRBJ1-5,CASSPTPMGYSNQPQHF
TRBV10-3,TRBJ2-3,CAIMVGDVRSDTQYF
TRBV18,TRBJ2-5,CASSGRGGVRETQYF
TRBV11-2,TRBJ2-7,CASSLMDGTHLYF
TRBV10-2,TRBJ2-5,CASSIRPGQKETQYF
TRBV6-5,TRBJ2-1,CASSPGLLGGNEQFF